These T cell receptor beta chains were read from a single sample in a study of a mutant IDH1 vaccine in newly diagnosed glioma. Their cognate antigens are unknown. Method: immunoSEQ multiplex PCR; TCRdb's copy keeps in-frame clones and lacks some. The table has 30,000 to 45,000 clones, around 78% seen once. This specimen was PBMCs, taken from a glioma patient whose treatment included an IDH1 peptide vaccine. The receptors shown here come from a man in his forties with glioma. CDR3s include the opening cysteine and the closing phenylalanine or tryptophan. Fields, in order: CDR3 length, J gene, V gene, CDR3 protein.

13,TRBJ1-1,TRBV29-1,CSVEGRFGLEAFF
13,TRBJ1-1,TRBV11-2,CASSLGRATEAFF
10,TRBJ1-2,TRBV20-1,CSAQGEGYTF
16,TRBJ2-4,TRBV2,CASSEATELVQNIQYF
12,TRBJ1-2,TRBV7-9,CASSLVSYGYTF
15,TRBJ1-1,TRBV6-5,CASSYLGTGGTEAFF
16,TRBJ1-3,TRBV4-1,CASSPQGVISGNTIYF
14,TRBJ1-6,TRBV6-5,CASNPVGGNSPLHF
17,TRBJ1-3,TRBV18,CASSPADRGRSGNTIYF
12,TRBJ1-1,TRBV29-1,CSVLGGNTEAFF
16,TRBJ2-2,TRBV7-9,CASTHSGGRNTGELFF
14,TRBJ1-2,TRBV7-3,CASSPYRVTYGYTF
15,TRBJ1-1,TRBV6-6,CASSYVGSKNTEAFF
15,TRBJ1-2,TRBV14,CASSQDFGGRNGYTF
17,TRBJ2-5,TRBV5-1,CASSYGTSGGNGETQYF
14,TRBJ2-4,TRBV5-1,CASSPTVAKNIQYF
13,TRBJ1-1,TRBV5-4,CASSLAGTLGAFF
11,TRBJ1-2,TRBV6-5,CASKGQQGYTF
14,TRBJ2-6,TRBV6-5,CATTLGAGANVLTF
16,TRBJ1-1,TRBV6-5,CASSYGFGTGATEAFF
14,TRBJ2-5,TRBV5-6,CASSWDPMGETQYF
17,TRBJ2-1,TRBV5-4,CASSPLLAAGPDNEQFF
13,TRBJ1-1,TRBV11-2,CASSLTGPTEAFF
13,TRBJ2-1,TRBV6-1,CASSDWRGPQQFF
15,TRBJ1-1,TRBV6-5,CASSAQTGMNTEAFF
15,TRBJ2-2,TRBV6-5,CASSYQDKGTGELFF
15,TRBJ1-2,TRBV29-1,CSVEVAGTGGYGYTF
12,TRBJ1-1,TRBV6-6,CASRDLNTEAFF